These T cell receptor beta chains were read from a single sample in a study of T cell repertoires in cytomegalovirus infection. Using its own MiXCR run on the reads, TCRdb lists one record per CDR3 protein. Of roughly 300,000 distinct CDR3 sequences in the sample, around 9.5% were seen once. The material sequenced was PBMCs. The receptors derive from a human donor in good health (CMV status not recorded). Some clones in this sample may be carry-over from other donors' samples. Both conserved end residues are part of each CDR3. The D gene is left open where the match is weak. The size of a clone is reported for some rows only, either as once, few or many, or as a class for expanded clones.

V gene	J gene	clone size	D gene	CDR3 protein	CDR3 DNA
TRBV20-1	TRBJ2-1	few	TRBD2	CSARLAGVGYNEQFF	TGCAGTGCTAGATTAGCGGGAGTGGGGTACAATGAGCAGTTCTTC
TRBV6-5	TRBJ2-1	many	-	CASSIRDTHNEQFF	TGTGCCAGCAGCATCCGGGACACCCACAATGAGCAGTTCTTC
TRBV7-9	TRBJ2-7	few	TRBD1	CASSQGDRGRDEQYF	TGTGCCAGCAGCCAGGGGGACAGGGGGCGCGATGAGCAGTACTTC
TRBV24-1	TRBJ2-4	-	-	CATSATGGADIQYF	TGTGCCACCAGTGCGACAGGCGGGGCGGACATTCAGTACTTC
TRBV28	TRBJ2-5	many	-	CASSLAGFQETQYF	TGTGCCAGCAGTTTGGCGGGGTTTCAAGAGACCCAGTACTTC
TRBV7-8	TRBJ1-5	-	-	CASSVFPGHANSNQPQHF	TGTGCCAGCAGCGTCTTCCCGGGACACGCAAATAGCAATCAGCCCCAGCATTTT
TRBV7-6	TRBJ2-7	many	TRBD2	CASSLERTSGYEQYF	TGTGCCAGCAGCTTAGAAAGGACTAGCGGCTACGAGCAGTACTTC
TRBV25-1	TRBJ1-2	-	-	CASQPHSNYGYTF	TGTGCCAGCCAACCTCACTCTAACTATGGCTACACCTTC
TRBV6-1	TRBJ2-7	few	-	CASSDWGDAYEQYF	TGTGCCAGCAGTGATTGGGGCGACGCCTACGAGCAGTACTTC
TRBV4-1	TRBJ2-3	many	TRBD2	CASSQGASGDSDTQYF	TGCGCCAGCAGCCAAGGGGCTAGCGGGGATTCAGATACGCAGTATTTT
TRBV6-6	TRBJ2-4	-	TRBD2	CASSSTSGSTKNIQYF	TGTGCCAGCAGTTCGACTAGCGGGAGTACCAAAAACATTCAGTACTTC
TRBV6-4	TRBJ2-1	-	-	CASSDSGESAVEQFF	TGTGCCAGCAGTGACTCGGGGGAATCGGCAGTTGAGCAGTTCTTC
TRBV7-2	TRBJ1-2	many	-	CASSNGQLYGYTF	TGTGCCAGCAGCAACGGACAGCTCTATGGCTACACCTTC
TRBV12-3/TRBV12-4	TRBJ1-5	many	-	CASRPMGGGRLQPQHF	TGTGCCAGCAGGCCTATGGGTGGGGGGCGCCTACAGCCCCAGCATTTT
TRBV14	TRBJ1-1	-	-	CASSQVRSMNTEAFF	TGTGCCAGCAGCCAAGTGAGGTCCATGAACACTGAAGCTTTCTTT
TRBV7-9	TRBJ1-2	-	TRBD1	CASSGTGGSSVYGYTF	TGTGCCAGCAGCGGGACAGGGGGCTCCTCGGTTTATGGCTACACCTTC
TRBV12-3/TRBV12-4	TRBJ2-7	-	-	CASTSGNSYEQYF	TGTGCCAGCACAAGCGGTAACTCCTACGAGCAGTACTTC
TRBV6-5	TRBJ1-3	-	-	CASSLRSFGGNTIYF	TGTGCCAGCAGCCTTCGGTCCTTCGGGGGAAACACCATATATTTT